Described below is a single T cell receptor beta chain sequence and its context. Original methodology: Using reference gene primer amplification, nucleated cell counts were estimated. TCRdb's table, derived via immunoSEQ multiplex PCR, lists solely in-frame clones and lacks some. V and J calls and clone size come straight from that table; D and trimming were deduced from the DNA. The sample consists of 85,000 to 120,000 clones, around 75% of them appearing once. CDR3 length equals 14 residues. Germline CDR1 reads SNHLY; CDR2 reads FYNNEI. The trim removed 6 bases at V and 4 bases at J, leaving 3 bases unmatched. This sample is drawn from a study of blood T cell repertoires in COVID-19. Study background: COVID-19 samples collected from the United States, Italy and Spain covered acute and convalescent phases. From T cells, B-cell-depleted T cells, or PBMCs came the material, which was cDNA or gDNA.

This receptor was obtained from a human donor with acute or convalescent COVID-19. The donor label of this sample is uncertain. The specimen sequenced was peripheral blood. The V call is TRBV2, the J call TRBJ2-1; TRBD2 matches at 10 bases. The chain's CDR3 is CASRTSGAYNEQFF. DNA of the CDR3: TGTGCCAGCAGAACTAGCGGGGCATACAATGAGCAGTTCTTC.